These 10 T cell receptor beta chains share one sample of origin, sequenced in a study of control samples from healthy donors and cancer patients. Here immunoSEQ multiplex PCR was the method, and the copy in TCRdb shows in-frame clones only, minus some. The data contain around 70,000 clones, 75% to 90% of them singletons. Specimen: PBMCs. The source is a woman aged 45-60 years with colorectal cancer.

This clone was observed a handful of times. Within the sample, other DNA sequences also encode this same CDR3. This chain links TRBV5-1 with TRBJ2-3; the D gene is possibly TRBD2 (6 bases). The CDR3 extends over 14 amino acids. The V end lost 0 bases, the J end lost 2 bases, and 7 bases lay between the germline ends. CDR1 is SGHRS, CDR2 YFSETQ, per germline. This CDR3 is CASSLGEVTDTQYF. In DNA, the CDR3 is TGCGCCAGCAGCTTGGGGGAGGTCACAGATACGCAGTATTTT.

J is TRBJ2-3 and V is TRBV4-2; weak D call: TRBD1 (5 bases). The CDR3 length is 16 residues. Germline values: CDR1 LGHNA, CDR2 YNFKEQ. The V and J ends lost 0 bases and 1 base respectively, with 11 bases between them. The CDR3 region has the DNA TGTGCCAGCAGCCAAGACCTAGGGGTAGGCACAGATACGCAGTATTTT. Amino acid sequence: CASSQDLGVGTDTQYF.

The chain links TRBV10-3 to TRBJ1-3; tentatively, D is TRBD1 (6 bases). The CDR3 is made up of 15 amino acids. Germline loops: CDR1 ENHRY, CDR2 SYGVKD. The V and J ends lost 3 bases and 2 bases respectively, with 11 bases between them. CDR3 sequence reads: CAISEPGATGNTIYF. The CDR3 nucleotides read TGTGCCATCAGTGAACCAGGGGCCACTGGAAACACCATATATTTT.

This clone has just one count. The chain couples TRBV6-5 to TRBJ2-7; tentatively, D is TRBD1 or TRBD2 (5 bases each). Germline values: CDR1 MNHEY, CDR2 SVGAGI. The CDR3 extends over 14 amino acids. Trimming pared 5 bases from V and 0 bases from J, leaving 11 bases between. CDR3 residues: CASSTGRNSYEQYV. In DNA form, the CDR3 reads TGTGCCAGCAGTACGGGACGCAACTCCTACGAGCAGTACGTC.

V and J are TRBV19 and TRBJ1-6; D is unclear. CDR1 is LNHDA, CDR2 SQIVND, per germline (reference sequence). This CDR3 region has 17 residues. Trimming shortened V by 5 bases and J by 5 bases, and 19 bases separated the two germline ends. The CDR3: CASSRTQARLDNSPLHF. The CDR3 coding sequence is TGTGCCAGTAGTCGGACCCAAGCCAGGTTGGATAATTCACCCCTCCACTTT.

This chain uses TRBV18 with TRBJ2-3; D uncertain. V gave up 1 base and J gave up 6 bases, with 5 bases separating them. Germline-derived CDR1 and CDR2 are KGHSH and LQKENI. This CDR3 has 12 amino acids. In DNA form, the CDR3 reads TGTGCCAGCTCACCACAACCGGATACGCAGTATTTT. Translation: CASSPQPDTQYF.

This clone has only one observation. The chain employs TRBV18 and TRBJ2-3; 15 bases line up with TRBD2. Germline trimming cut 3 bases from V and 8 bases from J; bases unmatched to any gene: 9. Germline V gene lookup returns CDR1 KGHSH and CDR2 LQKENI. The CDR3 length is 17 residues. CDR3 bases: TGTGCCAGCTCACCCCCTGGACTAGCGGGGGGGCAGGTTACGCAGTATTTT. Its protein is CASSPPGLAGGQVTQYF. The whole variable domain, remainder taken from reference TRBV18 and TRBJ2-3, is NAGVMQNPRHLVRRRGQEARLRCSPMKGHSHVYWYRQLPEEGLKFMVYLQKENIIDESGMPKERFSAEFPKEGPSILRIQQVVRGDSAAYFCASSPPGLAGGQVTQYFGPGTRLTVL.

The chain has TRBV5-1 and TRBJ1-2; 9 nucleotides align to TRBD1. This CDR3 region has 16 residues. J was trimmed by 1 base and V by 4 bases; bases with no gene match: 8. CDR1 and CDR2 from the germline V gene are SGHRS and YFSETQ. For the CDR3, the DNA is TGCGCCAGCAGCAAGGGACAGGGTGAGGGTAACTATGGCTACACCTTC. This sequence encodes CASSKGQGEGNYGYTF.

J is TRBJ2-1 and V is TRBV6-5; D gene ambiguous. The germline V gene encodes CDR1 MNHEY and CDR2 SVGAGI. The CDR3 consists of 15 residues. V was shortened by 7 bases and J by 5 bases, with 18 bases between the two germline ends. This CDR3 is CASTQPGSKNNEQFF. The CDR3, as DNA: TGTGCCAGCACCCAACCCGGATCTAAGAACAATGAGCAGTTCTTC.

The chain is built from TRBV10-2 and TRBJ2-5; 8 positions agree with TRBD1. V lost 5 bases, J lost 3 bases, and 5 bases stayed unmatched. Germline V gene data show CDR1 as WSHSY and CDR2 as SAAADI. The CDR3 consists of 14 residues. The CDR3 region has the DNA TGCGCCAGCAGTCGACAGGGGTTGGAAGAGACCCAGTACTTC. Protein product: CASSRQGLEETQYF.